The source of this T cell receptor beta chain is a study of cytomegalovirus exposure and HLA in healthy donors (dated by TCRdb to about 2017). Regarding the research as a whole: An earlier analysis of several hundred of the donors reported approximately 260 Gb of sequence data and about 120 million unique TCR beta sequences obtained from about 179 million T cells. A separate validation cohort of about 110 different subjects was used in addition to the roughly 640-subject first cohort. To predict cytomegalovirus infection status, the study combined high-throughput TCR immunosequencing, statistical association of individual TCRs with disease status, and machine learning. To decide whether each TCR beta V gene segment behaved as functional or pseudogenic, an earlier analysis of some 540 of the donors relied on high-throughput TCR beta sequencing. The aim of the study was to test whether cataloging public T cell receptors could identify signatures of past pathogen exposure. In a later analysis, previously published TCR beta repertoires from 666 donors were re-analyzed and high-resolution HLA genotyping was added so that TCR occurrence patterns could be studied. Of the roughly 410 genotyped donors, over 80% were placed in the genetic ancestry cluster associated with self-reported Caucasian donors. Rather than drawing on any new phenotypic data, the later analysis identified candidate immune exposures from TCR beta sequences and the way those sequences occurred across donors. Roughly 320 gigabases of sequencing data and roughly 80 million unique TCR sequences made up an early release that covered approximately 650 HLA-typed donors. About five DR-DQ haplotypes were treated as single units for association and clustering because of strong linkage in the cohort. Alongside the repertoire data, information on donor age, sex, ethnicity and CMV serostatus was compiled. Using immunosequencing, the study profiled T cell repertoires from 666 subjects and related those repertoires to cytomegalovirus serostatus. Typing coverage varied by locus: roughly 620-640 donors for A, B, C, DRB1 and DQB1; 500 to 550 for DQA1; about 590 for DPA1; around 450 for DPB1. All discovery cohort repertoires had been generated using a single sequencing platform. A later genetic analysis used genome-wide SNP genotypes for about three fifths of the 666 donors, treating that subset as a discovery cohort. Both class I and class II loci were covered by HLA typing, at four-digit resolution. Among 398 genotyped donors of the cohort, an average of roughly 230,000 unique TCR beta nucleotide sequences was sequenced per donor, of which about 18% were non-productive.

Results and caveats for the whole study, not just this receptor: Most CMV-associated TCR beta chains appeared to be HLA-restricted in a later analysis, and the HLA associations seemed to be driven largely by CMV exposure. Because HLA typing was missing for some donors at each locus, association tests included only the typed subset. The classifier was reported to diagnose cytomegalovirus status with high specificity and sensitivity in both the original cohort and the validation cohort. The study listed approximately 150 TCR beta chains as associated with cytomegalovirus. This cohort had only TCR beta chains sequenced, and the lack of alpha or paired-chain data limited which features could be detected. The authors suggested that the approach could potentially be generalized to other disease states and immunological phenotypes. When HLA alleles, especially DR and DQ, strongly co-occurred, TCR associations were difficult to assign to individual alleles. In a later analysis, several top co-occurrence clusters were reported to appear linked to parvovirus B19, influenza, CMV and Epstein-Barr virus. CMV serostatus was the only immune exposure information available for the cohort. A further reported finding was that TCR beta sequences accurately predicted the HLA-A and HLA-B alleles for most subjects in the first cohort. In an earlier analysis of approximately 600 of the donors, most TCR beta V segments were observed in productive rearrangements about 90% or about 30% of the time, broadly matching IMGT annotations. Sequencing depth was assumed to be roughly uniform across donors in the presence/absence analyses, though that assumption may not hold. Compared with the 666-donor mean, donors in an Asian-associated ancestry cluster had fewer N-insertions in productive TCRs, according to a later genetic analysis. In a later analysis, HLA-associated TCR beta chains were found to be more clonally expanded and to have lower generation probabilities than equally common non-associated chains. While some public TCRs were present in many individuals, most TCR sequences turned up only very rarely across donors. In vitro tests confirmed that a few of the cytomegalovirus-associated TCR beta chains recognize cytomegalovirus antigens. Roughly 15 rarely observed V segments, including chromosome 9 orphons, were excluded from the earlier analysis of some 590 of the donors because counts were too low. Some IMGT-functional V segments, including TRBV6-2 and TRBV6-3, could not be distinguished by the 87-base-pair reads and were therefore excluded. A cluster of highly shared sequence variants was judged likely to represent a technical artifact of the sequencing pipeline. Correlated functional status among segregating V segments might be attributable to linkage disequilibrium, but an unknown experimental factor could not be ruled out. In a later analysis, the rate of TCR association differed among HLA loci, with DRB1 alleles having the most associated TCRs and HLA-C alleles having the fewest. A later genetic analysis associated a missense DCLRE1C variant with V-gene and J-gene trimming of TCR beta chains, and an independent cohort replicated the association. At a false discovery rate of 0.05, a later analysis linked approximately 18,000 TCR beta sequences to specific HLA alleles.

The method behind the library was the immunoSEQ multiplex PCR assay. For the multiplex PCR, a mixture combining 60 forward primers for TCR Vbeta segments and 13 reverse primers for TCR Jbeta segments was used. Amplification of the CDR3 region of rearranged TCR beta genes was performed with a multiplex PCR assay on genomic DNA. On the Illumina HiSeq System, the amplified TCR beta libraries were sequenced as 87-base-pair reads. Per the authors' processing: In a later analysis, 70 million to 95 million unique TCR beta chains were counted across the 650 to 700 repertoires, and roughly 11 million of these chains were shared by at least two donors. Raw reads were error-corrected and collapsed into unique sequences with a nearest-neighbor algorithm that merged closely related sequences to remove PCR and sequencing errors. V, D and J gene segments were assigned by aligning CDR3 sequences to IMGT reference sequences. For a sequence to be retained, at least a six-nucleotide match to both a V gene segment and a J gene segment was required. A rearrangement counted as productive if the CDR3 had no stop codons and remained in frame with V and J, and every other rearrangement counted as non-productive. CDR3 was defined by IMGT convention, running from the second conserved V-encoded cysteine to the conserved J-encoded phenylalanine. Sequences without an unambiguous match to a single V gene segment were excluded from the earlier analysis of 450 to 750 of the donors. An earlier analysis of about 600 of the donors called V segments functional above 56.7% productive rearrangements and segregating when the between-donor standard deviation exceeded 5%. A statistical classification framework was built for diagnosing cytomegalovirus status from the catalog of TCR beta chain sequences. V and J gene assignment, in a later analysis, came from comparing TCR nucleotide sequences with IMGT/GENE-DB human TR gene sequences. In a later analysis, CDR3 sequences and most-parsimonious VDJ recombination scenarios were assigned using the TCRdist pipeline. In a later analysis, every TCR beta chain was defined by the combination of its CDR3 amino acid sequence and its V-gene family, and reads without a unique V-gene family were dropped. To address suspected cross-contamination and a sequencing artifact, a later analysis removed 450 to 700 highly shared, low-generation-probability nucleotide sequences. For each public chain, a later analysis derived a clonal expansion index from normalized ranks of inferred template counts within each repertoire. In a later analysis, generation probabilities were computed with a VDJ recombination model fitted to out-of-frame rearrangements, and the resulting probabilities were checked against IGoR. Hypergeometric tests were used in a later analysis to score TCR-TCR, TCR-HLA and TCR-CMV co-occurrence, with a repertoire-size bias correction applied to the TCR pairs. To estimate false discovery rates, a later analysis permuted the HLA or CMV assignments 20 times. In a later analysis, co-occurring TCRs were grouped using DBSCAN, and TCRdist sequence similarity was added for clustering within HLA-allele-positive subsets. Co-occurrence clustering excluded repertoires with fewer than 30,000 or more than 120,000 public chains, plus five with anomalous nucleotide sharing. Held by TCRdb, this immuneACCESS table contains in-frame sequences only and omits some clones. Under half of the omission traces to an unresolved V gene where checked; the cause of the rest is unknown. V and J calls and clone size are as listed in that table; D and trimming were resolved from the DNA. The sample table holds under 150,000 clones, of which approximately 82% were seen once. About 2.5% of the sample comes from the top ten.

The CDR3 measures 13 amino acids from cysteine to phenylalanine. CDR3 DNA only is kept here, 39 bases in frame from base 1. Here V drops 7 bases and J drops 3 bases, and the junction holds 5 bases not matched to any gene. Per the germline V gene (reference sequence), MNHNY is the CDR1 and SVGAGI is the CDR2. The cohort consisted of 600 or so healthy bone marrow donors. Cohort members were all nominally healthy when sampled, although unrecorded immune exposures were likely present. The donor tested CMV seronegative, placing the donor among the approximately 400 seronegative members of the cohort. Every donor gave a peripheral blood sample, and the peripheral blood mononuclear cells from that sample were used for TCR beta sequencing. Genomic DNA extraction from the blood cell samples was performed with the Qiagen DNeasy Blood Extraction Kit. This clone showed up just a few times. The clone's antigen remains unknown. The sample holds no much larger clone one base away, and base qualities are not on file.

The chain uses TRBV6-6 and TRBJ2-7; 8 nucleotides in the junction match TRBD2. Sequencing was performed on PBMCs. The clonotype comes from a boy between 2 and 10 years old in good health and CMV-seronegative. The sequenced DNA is TGTGCCAGCAACGGGGGGGGGCTCTACGAGCAGTACTTC. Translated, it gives CASNGGGLYEQYF.